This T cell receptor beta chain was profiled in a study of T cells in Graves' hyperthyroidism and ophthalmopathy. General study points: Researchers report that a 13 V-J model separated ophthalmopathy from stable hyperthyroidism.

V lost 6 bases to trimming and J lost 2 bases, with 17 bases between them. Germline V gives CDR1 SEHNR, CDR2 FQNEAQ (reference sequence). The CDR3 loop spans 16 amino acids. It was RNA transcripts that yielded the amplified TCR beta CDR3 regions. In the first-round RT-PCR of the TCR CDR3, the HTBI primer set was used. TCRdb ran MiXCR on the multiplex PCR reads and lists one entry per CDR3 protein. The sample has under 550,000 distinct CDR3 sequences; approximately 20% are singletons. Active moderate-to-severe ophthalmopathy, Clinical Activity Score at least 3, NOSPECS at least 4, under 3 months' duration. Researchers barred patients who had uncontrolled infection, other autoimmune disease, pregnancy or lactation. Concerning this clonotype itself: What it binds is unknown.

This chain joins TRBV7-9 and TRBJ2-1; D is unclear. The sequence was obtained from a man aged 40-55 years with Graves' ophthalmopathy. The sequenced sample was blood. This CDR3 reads CASSLDPTRPYNEQFF. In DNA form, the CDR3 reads TGTGCCAGCAGTCTAGACCCGACAAGGCCCTACAATGAGCAGTTCTTC. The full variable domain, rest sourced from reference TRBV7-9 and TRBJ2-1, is DTGVSQNPRHKITKRGQNVTFRCDPISEHNRLYWYRQTLGQGPEFLTYFQNEAQLEKSRLLSDRFSAERPKGSFSTLEIQRTEQGDSAMYLCASSLDPTRPYNEQFFGPGTRLTVL.